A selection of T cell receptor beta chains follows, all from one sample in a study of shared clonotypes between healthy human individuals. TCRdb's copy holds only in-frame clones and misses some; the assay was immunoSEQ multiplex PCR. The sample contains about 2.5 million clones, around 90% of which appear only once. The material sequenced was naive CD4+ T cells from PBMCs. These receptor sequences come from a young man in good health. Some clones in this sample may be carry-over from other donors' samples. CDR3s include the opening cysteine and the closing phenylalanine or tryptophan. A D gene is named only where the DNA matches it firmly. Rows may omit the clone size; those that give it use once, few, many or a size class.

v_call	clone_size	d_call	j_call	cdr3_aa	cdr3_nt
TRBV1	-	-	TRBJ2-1	CTSSQEVIVGPYNEQFF	TGCACCAGCAGCCAAGAGGTGATAGTCGGCCCCTACAATGAGCAGTTCTTC
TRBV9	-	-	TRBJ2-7	CASSAGTTSEQYF	TGTGCCAGCAGCGCGGGAACCACGTCCGAGCAGTACTTC
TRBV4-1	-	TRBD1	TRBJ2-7	CASSRPGQSYEQYF	TGCGCCAGCAGCCGGCCGGGACAGTCCTACGAGCAGTACTTC
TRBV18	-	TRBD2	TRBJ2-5	CASSLLLAGGQETQYF	TGTGCCAGCTCACTACTACTAGCGGGAGGGCAAGAGACCCAGTACTTC
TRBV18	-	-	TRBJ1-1	CASSPPWGFEAFF	TGTGCCAGCTCACCACCCTGGGGGTTTGAAGCTTTCTTT
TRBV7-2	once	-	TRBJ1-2	CASSLEGSPIYGYTF	TGTGCCAGCAGCTTAGAGGGGTCGCCGATTTATGGCTACACCTTC
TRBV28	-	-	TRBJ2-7	CASSSPTTAEQYF	TGTGCCAGCAGTTCACCTACCACGGCCGAGCAGTACTTC
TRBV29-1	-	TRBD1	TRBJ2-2	CSVARPLNRGLGGTGELFF	TGCAGCGTTGCACGGCCTTTGAACAGGGGGCTTGGGGGCACCGGGGAGCTGTTTTTT
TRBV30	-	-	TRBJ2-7	CAWSPGQSYEQYF	TGTGCCTGGAGCCCTGGACAGTCCTACGAGCAGTACTTC
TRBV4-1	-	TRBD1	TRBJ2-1	CASSQGPPGGSVHEQFF	TGCGCCAGCAGCCAGGGCCCTCCAGGGGGCAGCGTGCATGAGCAGTTCTTC
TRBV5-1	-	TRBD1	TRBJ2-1	CASSSQGTYNEQFF	TGCGCCAGCAGCTCACAGGGGACCTACAATGAGCAGTTCTTC
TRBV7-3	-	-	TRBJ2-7	CASSLGGGKTSYEQYF	TGTGCCAGCAGCTTAGGGGGCGGGAAGACATCCTACGAGCAGTACTTC
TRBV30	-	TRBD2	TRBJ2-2	CAWMRGLAGGRGSNGELFF	TGTGCCTGGATGCGTGGACTAGCGGGAGGGCGGGGCTCGAACGGGGAGCTGTTTTTT
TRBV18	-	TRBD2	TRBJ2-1	CASAPREGSYNEQFF	TGTGCCAGCGCCCCGCGGGAGGGGTCCTACAATGAGCAGTTCTTC
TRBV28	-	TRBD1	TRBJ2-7	CASSPPDRGPSKQYF	TGTGCCAGCAGTCCTCCGGACAGGGGGCCATCAAAGCAGTACTTC
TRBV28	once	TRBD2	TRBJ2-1	CASSKPGLAGNEQFF	TGTGCCAGCAGTAAACCGGGACTAGCGGGGAATGAGCAGTTCTTC
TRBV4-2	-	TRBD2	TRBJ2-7	CASSPGLVGEQYF	TGTGCCAGCAGCCCGGGACTAGTGGGCGAGCAGTACTTC
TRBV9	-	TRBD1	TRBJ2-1	CASSYTGGINEQFF	TGTGCCAGCAGTTACACAGGGGGGATAAATGAGCAGTTCTTC
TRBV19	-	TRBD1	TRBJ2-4	CASSSDRVAKNIQYF	TGTGCCAGTAGTAGCGACAGGGTAGCCAAAAACATTCAGTACTTC
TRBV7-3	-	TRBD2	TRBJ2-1	CASSFVAGSYNEQFF	TGTGCCAGCAGCTTTGTAGCGGGCTCCTACAATGAGCAGTTCTTC
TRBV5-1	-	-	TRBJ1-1	CASSFTENTEAFF	TGCGCCAGCAGCTTTACAGAGAACACTGAAGCTTTCTTT
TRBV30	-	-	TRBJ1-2	CAWSERTRGYTF	TGTGCCTGGAGTGAAAGGACTCGAGGCTACACCTTC
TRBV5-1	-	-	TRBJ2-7	CASTGHRDFSYEQYF	TGCGCCAGCACGGGTCACCGGGACTTCTCCTACGAGCAGTACTTC
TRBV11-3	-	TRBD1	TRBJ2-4	CASSYPDRGRRVPIQYF	TGTGCCAGCAGCTACCCAGACAGGGGGCGCCGGGTCCCCATTCAGTACTTC
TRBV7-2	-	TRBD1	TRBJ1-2	CASSSPRQGGSYGYTF	TGTGCCAGCAGCTCACCGCGGCAGGGGGGTAGTTATGGCTACACCTTC
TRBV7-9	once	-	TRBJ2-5	CASSSTGVQETQYF	TGTGCCAGCAGCTCAACCGGGGTACAAGAGACCCAGTACTTC
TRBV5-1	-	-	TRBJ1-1	CASSLGVGLEAFF	TGCGCCAGCAGCTTGGGGGTAGGTCTTGAAGCTTTCTTT
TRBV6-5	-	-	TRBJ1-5	CASSYSWGQPQHF	TGTGCCAGCAGTTACTCGTGGGGTCAGCCCCAGCATTTT
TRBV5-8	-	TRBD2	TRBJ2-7	CASSHGTSGNYEQYF	TGTGCCAGCAGTCATGGGACTAGCGGGAACTACGAGCAGTACTTC
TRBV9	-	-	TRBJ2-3	CASSPWRLVPTDTQYF	TGTGCCAGCAGTCCCTGGCGGCTGGTTCCCACAGATACGCAGTATTTT
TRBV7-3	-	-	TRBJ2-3	CASSLSSGSTDTQYF	TGTGCCAGCAGCTTAAGTAGCGGCAGCACAGATACGCAGTATTTT
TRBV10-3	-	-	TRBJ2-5	CAISDPAETQYF	TGTGCCATCAGTGACCCAGCGGAGACCCAGTACTTC
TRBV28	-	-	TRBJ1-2	CASSSPPEGGRHGYTF	TGTGCCAGCAGTTCCCCCCCTGAAGGGGGGCGGCATGGCTACACCTTC
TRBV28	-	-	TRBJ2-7	CASSESGDEQYF	TGTGCCAGCAGCGAATCTGGTGACGAGCAGTACTTC
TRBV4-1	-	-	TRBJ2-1	CASSHLLGGENNEQFF	TGCGCCAGCAGCCACCTGTTAGGGGGAGAAAATAATGAGCAGTTCTTC
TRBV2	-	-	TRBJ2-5	CASKFQETQYF	TGTGCCAGCAAGTTTCAAGAGACCCAGTACTTC
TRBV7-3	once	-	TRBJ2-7	CASSLTGQNEQYF	TGTGCCAGCAGCTTAACCGGGCAAAACGAGCAGTACTTC
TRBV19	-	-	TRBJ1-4	CASSGGFNEKLFF	TGTGCCAGTAGTGGGGGTTTTAATGAAAAACTGTTTTTT
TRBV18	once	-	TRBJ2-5	CASSPAYGSSETQYF	TGTGCCAGCTCACCGGCCTATGGATCATCGGAGACCCAGTACTTC
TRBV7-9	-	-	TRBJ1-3	CASSLGGSGDSGNTIYF	TGTGCCAGCAGCTTAGGGGGGTCCGGGGACTCTGGAAACACCATATATTTT
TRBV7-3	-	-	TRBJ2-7	CASSPGPYYEQYF	TGTGCCAGCAGCCCGGGACCGTACTACGAGCAGTACTTC
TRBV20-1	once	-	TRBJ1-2	CSARMANGYTF	TGCAGTGCTAGAATGGCCAACGGCTACACCTTC
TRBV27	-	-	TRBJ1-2	CASSAGGGTPDGMRYTF	TGTGCCAGCAGTGCCGGGGGGGGGACCCCCGATGGTATGCGCTACACCTTC
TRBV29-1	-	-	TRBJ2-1	CSVDHRSSYNEQFF	TGCAGCGTTGACCACAGGAGCTCCTACAATGAGCAGTTCTTC
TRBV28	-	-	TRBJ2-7	CASIPTGHSYEQYF	TGTGCCAGCATCCCAACGGGGCACTCCTACGAGCAGTACTTC
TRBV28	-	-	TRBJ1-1	CASSPRGAPRNTEAFF	TGTGCCAGCAGTCCCCGGGGGGCCCCCCGGAACACTGAAGCTTTCTTT
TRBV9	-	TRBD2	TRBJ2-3	CASSVGTSGYTDTQYF	TGTGCCAGCAGCGTAGGTACTAGCGGATACACAGATACGCAGTATTTT
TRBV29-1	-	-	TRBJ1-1	CSVRGAFMNTEAFF	TGCAGCGTTCGGGGGGCGTTCATGAACACTGAAGCTTTCTTT
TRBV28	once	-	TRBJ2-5	CASSLYRVVETQYF	TGTGCCAGCAGTTTATACAGGGTGGTAGAGACCCAGTACTTC
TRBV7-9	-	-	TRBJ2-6	CASSPYAVSGANVLTF	TGTGCCAGCAGCCCCTACGCGGTCTCTGGGGCCAACGTCCTGACTTTC
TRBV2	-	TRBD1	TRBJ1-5	CASSAGQGGVQPQHF	TGTGCCAGCAGTGCGGGACAGGGGGGGGTTCAGCCCCAGCATTTT
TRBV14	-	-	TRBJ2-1	CASAGYSYNEQFF	TGTGCCAGCGCGGGCTACTCCTACAATGAGCAGTTCTTC
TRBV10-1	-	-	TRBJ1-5	CASRRKGGGQPQHF	TGCGCCAGCCGGAGAAAGGGGGGGGGTCAGCCCCAGCATTTT